A single count supports the clone carrying this TCR beta chain. The CDR3 is 15 amino acids. CDR1 KGHDR and CDR2 SFDVKD come from the germline V gene. V lost 4 bases, J lost 9 bases, and 18 bases lay in between. This sample stems from a study of control samples from healthy donors and cancer patients. The method was immunoSEQ multiplex PCR; TCRdb's version includes in-frame clones alone and lacks a portion of them. The sample lists some 130,000 clones; more than 85% were seen once. Sequencing input: PBMCs. The chain is built from TRBV24-1 and TRBJ2-1; D perhaps matches TRBD1 (5 bases). The source is a man aged 50 or older with head and neck cancer. The CDR3 loop reads CATSDQGLAYAEQFF. CDR3 in DNA: TGTGCCACCAGTGACCAGGGCCTCGCCTACGCTGAGCAGTTCTTC.